Here is one T cell receptor (beta chain) with its context. Antigen: not known. The time point here: peripheral blood 6 weeks after treatment start. The V and J ends lost 6 bases and 5 bases, in that order; junction bases with no gene match: 3. The CDR3 extends over 13 amino acids. Germline CDR1 and CDR2: SNHLY and FYNNEI. The sample originates from a study of PD-L1 blockade in urothelial cancer. Looking at the study overall: Blood analysis took place 3 weeks (second dose) and 6 weeks after treatment start. Among blood samples, the median T cell count was roughly 150,000. General observations from the study: When pretreatment blood TCR clonality was below the median, it predicted better survival.

Profiled with immunoSEQ multiplex PCR; TCRdb holds only in-frame clones, not every one. The sample shows fewer than 25,000 clones, under 85% of them seen only once. The sequencing here drew on PBMCs, taken around atezolizumab (anti-PD-L1) treatment. The chain uses TRBV2 and TRBJ2-3, with 9 bases aligning to TRBD1. This TCR was recovered from a man aged 50-60 years with urothelial cancer. The CDR3 is CASSGQGLDTQYF. CDR3 nucleotides: TGTGCCAGCAGCGGACAGGGGTTAGATACGCAGTATTTT.